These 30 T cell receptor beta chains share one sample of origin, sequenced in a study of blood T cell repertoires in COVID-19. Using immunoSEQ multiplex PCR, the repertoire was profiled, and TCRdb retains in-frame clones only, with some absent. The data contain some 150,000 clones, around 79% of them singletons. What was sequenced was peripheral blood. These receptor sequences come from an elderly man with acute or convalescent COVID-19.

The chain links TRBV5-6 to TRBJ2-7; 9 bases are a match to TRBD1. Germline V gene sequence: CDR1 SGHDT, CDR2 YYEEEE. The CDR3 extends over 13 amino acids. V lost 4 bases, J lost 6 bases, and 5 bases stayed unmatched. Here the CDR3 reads CASSLDRGGEQYF. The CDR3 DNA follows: TGTGCCAGCAGCCTGGACAGGGGAGGCGAGCAGTACTTC.

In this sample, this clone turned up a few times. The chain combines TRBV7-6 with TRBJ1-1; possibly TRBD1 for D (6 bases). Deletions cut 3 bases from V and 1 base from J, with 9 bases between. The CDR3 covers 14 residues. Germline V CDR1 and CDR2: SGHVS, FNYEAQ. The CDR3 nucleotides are TGTGCCAGCAGCTTGGGACAATCGAACACTGAAGCTTTCTTT. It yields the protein CASSLGQSNTEAFF.

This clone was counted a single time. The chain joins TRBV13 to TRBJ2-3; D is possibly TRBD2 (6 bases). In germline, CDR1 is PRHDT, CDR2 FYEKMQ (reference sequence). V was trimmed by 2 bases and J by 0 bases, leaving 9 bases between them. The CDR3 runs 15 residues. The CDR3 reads CASSLTAGSTDTQYF. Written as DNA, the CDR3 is TGTGCCAGCAGCTTAACGGCGGGAAGCACAGATACGCAGTATTTT.

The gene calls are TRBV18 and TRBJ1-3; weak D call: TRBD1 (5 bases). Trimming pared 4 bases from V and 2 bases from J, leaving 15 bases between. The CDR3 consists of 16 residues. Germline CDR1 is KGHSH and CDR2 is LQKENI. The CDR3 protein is CASSHGTPVAGNTIYF. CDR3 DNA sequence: TGTGCCAGCTCACACGGGACTCCCGTTGCTGGAAACACCATATATTTT.

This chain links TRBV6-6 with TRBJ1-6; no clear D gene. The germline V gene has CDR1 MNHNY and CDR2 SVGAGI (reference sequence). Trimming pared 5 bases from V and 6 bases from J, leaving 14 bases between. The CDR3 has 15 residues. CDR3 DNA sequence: TGTGCCAGCAGTGACGGGGTTTTGCGTAATTCACCCCTCCACTTT. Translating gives CASSDGVLRNSPLHF.

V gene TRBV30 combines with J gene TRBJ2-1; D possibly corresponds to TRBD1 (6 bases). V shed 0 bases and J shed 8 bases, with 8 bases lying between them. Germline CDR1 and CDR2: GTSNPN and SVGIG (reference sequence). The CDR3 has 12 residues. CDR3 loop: CAWSVWGHEQFF. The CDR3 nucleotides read TGTGCCTGGAGTGTATGGGGGCATGAGCAGTTCTTC.

DNA of the CDR3: TGCGCCAGCGGTAGGACAGGGTTGAATGAGCAGTTCTTC. Translated: CASGRTGLNEQFF. V usage is TRBV10-2 and J usage is TRBJ2-1; 8 positions match TRBD1. Germline lookup yields CDR1 WSHSY and CDR2 SAAADI. This CDR3 is built from 13 residues. The ends lost 8 bases at V and 7 bases at J; junction bases unmatched: 7.

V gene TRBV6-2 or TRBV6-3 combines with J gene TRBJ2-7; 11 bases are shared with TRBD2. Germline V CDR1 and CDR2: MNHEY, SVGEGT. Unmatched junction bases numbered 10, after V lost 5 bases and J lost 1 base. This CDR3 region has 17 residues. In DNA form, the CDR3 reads TGTGCCAGCAGTCACACTAGCGGGGGAAGTAGTTCCTACGAGCAGTACTTC. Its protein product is CASSHTSGGSSSYEQYF.

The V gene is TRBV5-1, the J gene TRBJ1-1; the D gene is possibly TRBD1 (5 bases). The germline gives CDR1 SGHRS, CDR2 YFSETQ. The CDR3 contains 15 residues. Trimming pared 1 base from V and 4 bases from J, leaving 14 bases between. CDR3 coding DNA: TGCGCCAGCAGCTTGAGCGCGGGACCTAGCACTGAAGCTTTCTTT. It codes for CASSLSAGPSTEAFF.

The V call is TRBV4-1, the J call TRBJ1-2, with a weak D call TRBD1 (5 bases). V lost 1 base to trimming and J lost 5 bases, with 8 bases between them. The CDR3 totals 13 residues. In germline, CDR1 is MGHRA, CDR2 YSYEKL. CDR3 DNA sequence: TGCGCCAGCAGCCAAGGACAGACGTATGGCTACACCTTC. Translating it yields CASSQGQTYGYTF.

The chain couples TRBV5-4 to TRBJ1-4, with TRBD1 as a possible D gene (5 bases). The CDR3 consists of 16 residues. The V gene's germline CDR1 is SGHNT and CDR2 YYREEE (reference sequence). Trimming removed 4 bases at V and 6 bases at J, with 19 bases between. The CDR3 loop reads CASSLPGVEGYEKLFF. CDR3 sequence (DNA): TGTGCCAGCAGCCTCCCGGGGGTGGAAGGGTATGAAAAACTGTTTTTT.

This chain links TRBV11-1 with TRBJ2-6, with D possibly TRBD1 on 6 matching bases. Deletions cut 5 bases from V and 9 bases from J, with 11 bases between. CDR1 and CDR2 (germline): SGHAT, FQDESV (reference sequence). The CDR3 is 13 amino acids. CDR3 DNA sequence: TGTGCCAGCAGCCTCGACAGGAACAACGTCCTGACTTTC. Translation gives CASSLDRNNVLTF.

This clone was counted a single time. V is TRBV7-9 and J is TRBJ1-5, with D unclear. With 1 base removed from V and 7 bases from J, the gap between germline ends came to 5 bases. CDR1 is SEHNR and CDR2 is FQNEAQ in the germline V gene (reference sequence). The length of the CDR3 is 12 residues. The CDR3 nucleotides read TGTGCCAGCAGCTTAGTGGAGCAGCCCCAGCATTTT. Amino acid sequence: CASSLVEQPQHF. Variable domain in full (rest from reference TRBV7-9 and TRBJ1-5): DTGVSQNPRHKITKRGQNVTFRCDPISEHNRLYWYRQTLGQGPEFLTYFQNEAQLEKSRLLSDRFSAERPKGSFSTLEIQRTEQGDSAMYLCASSLVEQPQHFGDGTRLSIL.

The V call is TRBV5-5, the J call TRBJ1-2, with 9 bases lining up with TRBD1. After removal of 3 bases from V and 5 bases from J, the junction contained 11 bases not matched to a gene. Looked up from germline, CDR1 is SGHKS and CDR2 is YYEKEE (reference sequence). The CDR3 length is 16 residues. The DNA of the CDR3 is TGTGCCAGCAGCTCCCCTTTGGGACAGGGAGTTTATGGCTACACCTTC. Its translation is CASSSPLGQGVYGYTF.

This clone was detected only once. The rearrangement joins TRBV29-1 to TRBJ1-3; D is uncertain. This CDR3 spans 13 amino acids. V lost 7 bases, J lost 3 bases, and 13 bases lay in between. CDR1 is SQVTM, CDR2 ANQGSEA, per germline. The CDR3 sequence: CSAQTAGGNTIYF. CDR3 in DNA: TGCAGCGCGCAAACCGCGGGTGGAAACACCATATATTTT.

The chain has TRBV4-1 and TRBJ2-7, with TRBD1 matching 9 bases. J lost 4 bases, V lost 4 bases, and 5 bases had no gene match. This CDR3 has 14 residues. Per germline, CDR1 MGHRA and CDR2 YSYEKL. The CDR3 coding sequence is TGCGCCAGCAGCCTTCGGACAGGGGTGTACGAGCAGTACGTC. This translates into CASSLRTGVYEQYV.

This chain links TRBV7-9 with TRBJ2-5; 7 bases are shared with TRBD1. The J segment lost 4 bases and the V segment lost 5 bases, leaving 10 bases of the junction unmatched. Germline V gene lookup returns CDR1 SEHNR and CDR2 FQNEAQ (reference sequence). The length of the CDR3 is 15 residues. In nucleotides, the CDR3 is TGTGCCAGCAGCCCAGGGACAGTCTCCCGAGAGACCCAGTACTTC. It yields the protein CASSPGTVSRETQYF. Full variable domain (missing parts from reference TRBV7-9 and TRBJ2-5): DTGVSQNPRHKITKRGQNVTFRCDPISEHNRLYWYRQTLGQGPEFLTYFQNEAQLEKSRLLSDRFSAERPKGSFSTLEIQRTEQGDSAMYLCASSPGTVSRETQYFGPGTRLLVL.

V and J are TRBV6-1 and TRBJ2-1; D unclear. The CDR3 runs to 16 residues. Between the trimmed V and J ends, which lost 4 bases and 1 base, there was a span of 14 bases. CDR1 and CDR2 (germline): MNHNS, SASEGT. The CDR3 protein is CASSVGRLLSYNEQFF. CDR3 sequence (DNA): TGTGCCAGCAGTGTTGGGCGCCTCCTTTCCTACAATGAGCAGTTCTTC.

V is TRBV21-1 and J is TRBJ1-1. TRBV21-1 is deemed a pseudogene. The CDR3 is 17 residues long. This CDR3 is CASLEAAPSPPNTEAFF. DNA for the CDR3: TGTGCCAGCCTGGAGGCAGCCCCCAGTCCACCTAACACTGAAGCTTTCTTT.

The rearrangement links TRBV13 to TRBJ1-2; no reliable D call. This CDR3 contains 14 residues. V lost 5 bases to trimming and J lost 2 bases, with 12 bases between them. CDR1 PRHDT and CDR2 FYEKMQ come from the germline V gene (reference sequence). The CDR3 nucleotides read TGTGCCAGCAGCCCGCCCCCGGGGAACTATGGCTACACCTTC. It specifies CASSPPPGNYGYTF.

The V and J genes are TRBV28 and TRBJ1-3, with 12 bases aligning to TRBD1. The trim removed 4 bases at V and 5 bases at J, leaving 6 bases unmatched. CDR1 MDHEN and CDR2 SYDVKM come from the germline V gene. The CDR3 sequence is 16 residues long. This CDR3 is CASSSPGTGGRNTIYF. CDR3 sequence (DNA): TGTGCCAGCAGTTCCCCGGGGACAGGGGGCAGAAACACCATATATTTT.

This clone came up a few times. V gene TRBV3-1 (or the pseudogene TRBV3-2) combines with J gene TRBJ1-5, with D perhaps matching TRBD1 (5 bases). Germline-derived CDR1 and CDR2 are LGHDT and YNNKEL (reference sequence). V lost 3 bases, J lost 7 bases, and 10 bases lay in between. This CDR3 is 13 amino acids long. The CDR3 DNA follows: TGTGCCAGCAGCCAGGGGCTTGGCCAGCCCCAGCATTTT. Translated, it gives CASSQGLGQPQHF.

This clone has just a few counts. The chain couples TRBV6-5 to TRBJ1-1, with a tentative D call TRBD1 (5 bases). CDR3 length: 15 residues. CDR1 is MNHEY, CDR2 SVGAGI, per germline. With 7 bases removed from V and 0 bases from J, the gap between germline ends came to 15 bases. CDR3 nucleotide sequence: TGTGCCAGCATCAGGGCACCTAATATGAACACTGAAGCTTTCTTT. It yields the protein CASIRAPNMNTEAFF.

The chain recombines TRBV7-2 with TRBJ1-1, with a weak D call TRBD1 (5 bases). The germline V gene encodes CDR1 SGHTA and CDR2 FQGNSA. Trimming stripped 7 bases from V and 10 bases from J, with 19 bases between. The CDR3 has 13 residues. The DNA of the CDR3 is TGTGCCAGCACCCGAAACCGGGGGGATGCAGCTTTCTTT. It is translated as CASTRNRGDAAFF.

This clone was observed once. The CDR3 reads CASSVDRPNTEAFF. CDR3 nucleotides: TGTGCCAGTAGTGTCGACAGGCCGAACACTGAAGCTTTCTTT. This sequence joins TRBV19 and TRBJ1-1; perhaps TRBD1 as D (6 bases). Germline assignment: CDR1 LNHDA and CDR2 SQIVND (reference sequence). The length of the CDR3 is 14 residues. Trimming pared 5 bases from V and 1 base from J, leaving 11 bases between.

The chain's CDR3 is CASSQDSGVAGELFF. The CDR3 nucleotides are TGTGCCAGCAGCCAGGATAGCGGGGTGGCCGGGGAGCTGTTTTTT. V is TRBV7-9 and J is TRBJ2-2; TRBD2 aligns across 8 bases. CDR1 is SEHNR, CDR2 FQNEAQ, per germline (reference sequence). The junction had 8 bases not matched to a gene; V was cut back by 5 bases and J by 6 bases. This CDR3 has 15 residues.

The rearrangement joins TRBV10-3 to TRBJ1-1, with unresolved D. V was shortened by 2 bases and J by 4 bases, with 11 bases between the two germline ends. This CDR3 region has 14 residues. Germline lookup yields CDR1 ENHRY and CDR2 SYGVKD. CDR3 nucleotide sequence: TGTGCCATCAGTGAGACAGCTTTGGGCACTGAAGCTTTCTTT. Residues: CAISETALGTEAFF.

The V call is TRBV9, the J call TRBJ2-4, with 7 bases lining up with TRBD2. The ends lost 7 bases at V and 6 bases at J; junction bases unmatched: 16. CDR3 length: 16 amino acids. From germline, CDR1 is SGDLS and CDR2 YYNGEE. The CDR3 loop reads CASGPSGGSIGNIQYF. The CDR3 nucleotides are TGTGCCAGCGGCCCCTCGGGGGGATCCATCGGAAACATTCAGTACTTC.

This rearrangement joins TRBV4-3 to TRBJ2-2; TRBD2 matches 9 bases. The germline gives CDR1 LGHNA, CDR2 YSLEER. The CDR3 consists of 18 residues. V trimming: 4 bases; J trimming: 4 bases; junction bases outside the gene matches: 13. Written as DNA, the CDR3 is TGCGCCAGCAGCCCAGTCTTGGCGGGGGGGCCTGGCACCGGGGAGCTGTTTTTT. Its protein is CASSPVLAGGPGTGELFF.

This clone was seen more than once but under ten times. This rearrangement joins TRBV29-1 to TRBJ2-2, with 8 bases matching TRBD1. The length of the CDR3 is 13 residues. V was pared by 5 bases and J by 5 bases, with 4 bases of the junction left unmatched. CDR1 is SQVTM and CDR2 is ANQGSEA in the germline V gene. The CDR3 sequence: CSVRTGQTGELFF. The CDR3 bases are TGCAGCGTTAGGACAGGGCAGACCGGGGAGCTGTTTTTT.